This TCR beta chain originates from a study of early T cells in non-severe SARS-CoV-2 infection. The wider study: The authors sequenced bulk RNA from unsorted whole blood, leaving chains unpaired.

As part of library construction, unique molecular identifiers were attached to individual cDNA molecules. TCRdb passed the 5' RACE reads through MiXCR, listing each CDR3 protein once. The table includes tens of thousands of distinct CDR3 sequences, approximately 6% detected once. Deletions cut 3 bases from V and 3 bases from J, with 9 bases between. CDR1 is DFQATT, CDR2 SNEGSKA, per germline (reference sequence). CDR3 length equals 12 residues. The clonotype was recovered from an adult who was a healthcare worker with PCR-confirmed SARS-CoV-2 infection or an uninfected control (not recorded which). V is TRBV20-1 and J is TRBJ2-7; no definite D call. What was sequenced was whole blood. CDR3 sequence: CSASTLGYEQYF. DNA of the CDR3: TGCAGTGCTAGTACTTTGGGCTACGAGCAGTACTTC.